This entry lists 11 T cell receptor beta chains sequenced from one sample in a study of vaccination and CD4 T cells after COVID-19. Scientists ran DNA taken from cultured CD4+ T cells through the Oncomine TCR Beta short-read assay for sequencing. MiXCR, applied by TCRdb to the PCR reads, yields one record per CDR3 protein. This sample has approximately 4,000 distinct CDR3 sequences; around two fifths occur once, and the top ten carry roughly 25%. This sample's treatment: roughly ten-day PBMC culture with coronavirus spike peptide pools or control peptides (ViraFEST assay). These TCRs' antigens remain unknown. Sequenced material: CD4+ T cells from blood, cultured in vitro. These TCRs come from a human donor who had recovered from COVID-19.

This clonotype showed up just a few times. The genes are TRBV7-2 and TRBJ1-1; D might be TRBD1 (6 bases). Germline V lookup: CDR1 SGHTA, CDR2 FQGNSA. This CDR3 region has 14 residues. V was pared by 7 bases and J by 0 bases, with 12 bases between. In DNA form, the CDR3 reads TGTGCCAGCAACATCAGGGGCCTGAACACTGAAGCTTTCTTT. It codes for CASNIRGLNTEAFF.

The chain combines TRBV9 with TRBJ1-5, with no clear D. The CDR3 has 14 amino acids. The V end lost 0 bases, the J end lost 5 bases, and 9 bases lay between the germline ends. Germline loops: CDR1 SGDLS, CDR2 YYNGEE. The DNA of the CDR3 is TGTGCCAGCAGCGTAGGGCCCGGGGATCAGCCCCAGCATTTT. Translated, it gives CASSVGPGDQPQHF.

The chain couples TRBV10-3 to TRBJ1-4; tentatively, D is TRBD1 (6 bases). CDR1 is ENHRY, CDR2 SYGVKD, per germline. V was pared by 9 bases and J by 4 bases, with 12 bases between. The CDR3 has 13 amino acids. CDR3 region: CAISDRLNEKLFF. CDR3 DNA sequence: TGTGCCATTTCAGACAGGCTTAATGAAAAACTGTTTTTT.

V and J are TRBV12-3 or TRBV12-4 and TRBJ1-5; D gene unclear. CDR3 size: 13 residues. The V gene lost 0 bases and the J gene lost 5 bases, with 5 bases spanning the gap. This CDR3 is CASSLARDQPQHF. In DNA form, the CDR3 reads TGTGCCAGCAGTTTAGCGCGAGATCAGCCCCAGCATTTT.

The chain combines TRBV6-5 with TRBJ1-2, with 11 bases aligning to TRBD1. Germline V gene lookup returns CDR1 MNHEY and CDR2 SVGAGI. Trimming removed 2 bases from V and 5 bases from J; junction bases left unmatched: 7. The CDR3 covers 16 residues. The CDR3 loop is CASSYARTGGGYGYTF. The CDR3 nucleotides read TGTGCCAGCAGTTACGCACGGACAGGGGGCGGGTATGGCTACACCTTC.

The chain carries TRBV6-7 and TRBJ1-2; 8 bases line up with TRBD1. TRBV6-7 is an ORF for which the function is uncertain. The ends lost 2 bases at V and 4 bases at J; junction bases unmatched: 6. The length of the CDR3 is 15 residues. The CDR3 region has the DNA TGTGCCAGCAGTTACCCGGACAGGGTCGGCTATGGCTACACCTTC. Its translation is CASSYPDRVGYGYTF.

In its sample, this clonotype is medium-sized. The chain has TRBV20-1 and TRBJ1-6; a weak D match, TRBD1 (6 bases). Trimming took 3 bases from V and 8 from J, leaving 11 bases between them. The CDR3 loop spans 13 amino acids. The germline CDR1 and CDR2 sequences are DFQATT and SNEGSKA (reference sequence). The DNA of the CDR3 is TGCAGTGCTAGCCCGGACAGACATTCACCCCTCCACTTT. Protein product: CSASPDRHSPLHF.

This clonotype was counted between two and nine times. The V call is TRBV20-1, the J call TRBJ2-2; 10 nucleotides align to TRBD1. This CDR3 has 17 residues. The junction had 15 bases not matched to a gene; V was cut back by 5 bases and J by 6 bases. Looked up from germline, CDR1 is DFQATT and CDR2 is SNEGSKA (reference sequence). For the CDR3, the DNA is TGCAGTGCTCGGACAGGGGGGAACAAAGGGATTGCCGGGGAGCTGTTTTTT. This encodes CSARTGGNKGIAGELFF.

The V gene is TRBV20-1, the J gene TRBJ1-1, with D uncertain. CDR1 is DFQATT and CDR2 is SNEGSKA in the germline V gene (reference sequence). Trimming took off 5 bases at V and 7 bases at J, with 14 bases between the two ends. This CDR3 has 12 residues. Here the CDR3 reads CSAGTQPLEAFF. The CDR3 DNA reads TGCAGTGCTGGAACACAGCCCCTTGAAGCTTTCTTT.

This clonotype was observed a few times. This chain joins TRBV20-1 and TRBJ2-2; D is possibly TRBD2 (6 bases). With 3 bases removed from V and 5 bases from J, the gap between germline ends came to 10 bases. This CDR3 has 13 residues. Germline CDR1 is DFQATT and CDR2 is SNEGSKA (reference sequence). CDR3 amino acids: CSASSGVTGELFF. In DNA, the CDR3 is TGCAGTGCTAGTTCGGGGGTGACCGGGGAGCTGTTTTTT.

The genes are TRBV5-6 and TRBJ1-2; no clear D gene. V shed 4 bases and J shed 0 bases, with 7 bases lying between them. The CDR3 is 13 amino acids. Per germline, CDR1 SGHDT and CDR2 YYEEEE. The chain's CDR3 is CASSPKPNYGYTF. The CDR3 nucleotides read TGTGCCAGCAGCCCCAAGCCTAACTATGGCTACACCTTC. Complete variable domain (other parts from reference TRBV5-6 and TRBJ1-2): DAGVTQSPTHLIKTRGQQVTLRCSPKSGHDTVSWYQQALGQGPQFIFQYYEEEERQRGNFPDRFSGHQFPNYSSELNVNALLLGDSALYLCASSPKPNYGYTFGSGTRLTVV.